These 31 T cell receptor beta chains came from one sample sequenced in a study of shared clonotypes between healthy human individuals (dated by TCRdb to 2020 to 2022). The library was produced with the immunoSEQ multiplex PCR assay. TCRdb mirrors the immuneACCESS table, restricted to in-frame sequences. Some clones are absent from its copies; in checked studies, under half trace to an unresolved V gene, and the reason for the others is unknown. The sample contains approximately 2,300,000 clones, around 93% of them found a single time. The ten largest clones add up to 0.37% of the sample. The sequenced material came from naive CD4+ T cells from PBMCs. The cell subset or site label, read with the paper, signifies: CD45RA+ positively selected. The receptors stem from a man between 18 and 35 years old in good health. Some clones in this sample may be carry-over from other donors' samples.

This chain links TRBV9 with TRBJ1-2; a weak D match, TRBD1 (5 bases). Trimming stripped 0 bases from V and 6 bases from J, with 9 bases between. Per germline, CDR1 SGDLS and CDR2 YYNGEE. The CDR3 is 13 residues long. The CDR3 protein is CASSVVSGNGYTF. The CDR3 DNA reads TGTGCCAGCAGCGTAGTGTCAGGGAATGGCTACACCTTC.

CDR3 sequence reads: CASSSGGRGEQYF. CDR3 sequence (DNA): TGTGCCAGCAGTTCAGGGGGCAGGGGCGAGCAGTACTTC. This chain links TRBV28 with TRBJ2-7; 8 nucleotides line up with TRBD1. V lost 4 bases to trimming and J lost 6 bases; unmatched junction nucleotides: 5. The length of the CDR3 is 13 residues. CDR1 and CDR2 from the germline V gene are MDHEN and SYDVKM.

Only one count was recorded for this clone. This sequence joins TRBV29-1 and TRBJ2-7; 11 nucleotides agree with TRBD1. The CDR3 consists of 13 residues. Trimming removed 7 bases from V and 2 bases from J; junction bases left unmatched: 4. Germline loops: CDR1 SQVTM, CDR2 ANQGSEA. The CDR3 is CSARDRGTYEQYF. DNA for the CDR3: TGCAGCGCTAGGGACAGGGGGACCTACGAGCAGTACTTC.

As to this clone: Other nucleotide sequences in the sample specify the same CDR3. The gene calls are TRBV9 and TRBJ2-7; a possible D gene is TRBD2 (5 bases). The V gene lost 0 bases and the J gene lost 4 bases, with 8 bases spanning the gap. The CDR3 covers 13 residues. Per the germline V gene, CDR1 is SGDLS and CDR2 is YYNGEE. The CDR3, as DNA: TGTGCCAGCAGCGTAGATGAGGGATACGAGCAGTACTTC. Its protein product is CASSVDEGYEQYF.

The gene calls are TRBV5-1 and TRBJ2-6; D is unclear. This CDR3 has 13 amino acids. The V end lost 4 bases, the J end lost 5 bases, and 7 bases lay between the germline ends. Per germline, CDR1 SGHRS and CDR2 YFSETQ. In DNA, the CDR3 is TGCGCCAGCAGCCCTGACCGGGCCAACGTCCTGACTTTC. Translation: CASSPDRANVLTF.

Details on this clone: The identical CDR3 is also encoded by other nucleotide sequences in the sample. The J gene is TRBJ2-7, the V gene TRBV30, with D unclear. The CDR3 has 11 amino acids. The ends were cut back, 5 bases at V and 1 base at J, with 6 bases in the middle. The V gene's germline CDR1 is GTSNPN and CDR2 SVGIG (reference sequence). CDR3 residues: CAWGRSYEQYF. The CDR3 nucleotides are TGTGCCTGGGGCAGATCCTACGAGCAGTACTTC.

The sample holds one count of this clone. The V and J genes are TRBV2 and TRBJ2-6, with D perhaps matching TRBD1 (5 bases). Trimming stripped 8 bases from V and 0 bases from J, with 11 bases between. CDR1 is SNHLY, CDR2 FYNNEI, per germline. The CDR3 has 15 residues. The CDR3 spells CASGRQLSGANVLTF. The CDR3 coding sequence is TGTGCCAGCGGCCGACAGCTCTCTGGGGCCAACGTCCTGACTTTC.

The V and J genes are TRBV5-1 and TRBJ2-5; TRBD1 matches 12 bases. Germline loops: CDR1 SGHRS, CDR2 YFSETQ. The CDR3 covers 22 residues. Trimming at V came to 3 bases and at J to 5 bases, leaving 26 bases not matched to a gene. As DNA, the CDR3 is TGCGCCAGCAGCTCGACGCCCGGGACAGGGGGCTACGAGAGAGGGAGGAAGGAGACCCAGTACTTC. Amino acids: CASSSTPGTGGYERGRKETQYF. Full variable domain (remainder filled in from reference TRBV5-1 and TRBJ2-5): KAGVTQTPRYLIKTRGQQVTLSCSPISGHRSVSWYQQTPGQGLQFLFEYFSETQRNKGNFPGRFSGRQFSNSRSEMNVSTLELGDSALYLCASSSTPGTGGYERGRKETQYFGPGTRLLVL.

The CDR3, as DNA: TGTGCCAGCAGTACCCCGACAGGGACAGGGGAGACCCAGTACTTC. The encoded protein is CASSTPTGTGETQYF. J is TRBJ2-5 and V is TRBV28; 9 nucleotides align to TRBD1. Germline V CDR1 and CDR2: MDHEN, SYDVKM. The CDR3 length is 15 residues. Trimming took 5 bases from V and 5 from J; bases not matched to a gene: 9.

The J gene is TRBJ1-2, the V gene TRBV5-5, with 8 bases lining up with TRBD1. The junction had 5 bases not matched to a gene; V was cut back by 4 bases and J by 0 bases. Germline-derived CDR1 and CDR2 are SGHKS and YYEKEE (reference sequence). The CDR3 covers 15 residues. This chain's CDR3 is CASSRQGPTNYGYTF. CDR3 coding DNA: TGTGCCAGCAGCCGACAGGGGCCCACTAACTATGGCTACACCTTC.

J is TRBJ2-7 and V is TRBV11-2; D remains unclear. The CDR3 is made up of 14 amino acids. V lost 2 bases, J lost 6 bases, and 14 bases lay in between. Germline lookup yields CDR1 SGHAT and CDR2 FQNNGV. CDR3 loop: CASSLRQTDSEQYF. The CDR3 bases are TGTGCCAGCAGCTTAAGACAAACAGACTCCGAGCAGTACTTC. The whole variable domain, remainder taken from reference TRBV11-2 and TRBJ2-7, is EAGVAQSPRYKIIEKRQSVAFWCNPISGHATLYWYQQILGQGPKLLIQFQNNGVVDDSQLPKDRFSAERLKGVDSTLKIQPAKLEDSAVYLCASSLRQTDSEQYFGPGTRLTVT.

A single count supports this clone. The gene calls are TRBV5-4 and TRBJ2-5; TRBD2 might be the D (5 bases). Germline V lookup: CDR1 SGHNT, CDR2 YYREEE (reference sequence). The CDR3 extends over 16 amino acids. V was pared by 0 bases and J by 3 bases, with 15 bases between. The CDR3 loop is CASSLGGWAGKETQYF. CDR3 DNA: TGTGCCAGCAGCTTGGGAGGCTGGGCGGGCAAAGAGACCCAGTACTTC.

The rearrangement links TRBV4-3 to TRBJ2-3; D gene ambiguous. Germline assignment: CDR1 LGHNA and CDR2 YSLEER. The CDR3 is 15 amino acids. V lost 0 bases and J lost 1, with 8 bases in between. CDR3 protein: CASSQDSRGTDTQYF. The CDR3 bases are TGCGCCAGCAGCCAAGATAGTCGGGGCACAGATACGCAGTATTTT.

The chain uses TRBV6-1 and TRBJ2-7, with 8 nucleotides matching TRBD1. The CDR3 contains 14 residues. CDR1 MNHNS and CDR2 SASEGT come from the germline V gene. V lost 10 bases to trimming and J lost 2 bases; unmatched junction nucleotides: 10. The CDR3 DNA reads TGTGCCACAAACGTAGGGACAGGCGCCTACGAGCAGTACTTC. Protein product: CATNVGTGAYEQYF.

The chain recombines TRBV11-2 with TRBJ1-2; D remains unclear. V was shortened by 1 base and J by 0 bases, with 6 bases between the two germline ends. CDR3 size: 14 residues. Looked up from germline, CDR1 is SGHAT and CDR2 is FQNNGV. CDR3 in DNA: TGTGCCAGCAGCTTAGGGTACACTAACTATGGCTACACCTTC. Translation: CASSLGYTNYGYTF.

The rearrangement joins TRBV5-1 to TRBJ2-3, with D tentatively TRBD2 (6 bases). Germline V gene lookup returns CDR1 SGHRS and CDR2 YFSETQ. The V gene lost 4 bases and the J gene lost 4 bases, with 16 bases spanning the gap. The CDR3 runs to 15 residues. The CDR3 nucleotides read TGCGCCAGCAGCATTCTGGCTAGCGCTCCAGATACGCAGTATTTT. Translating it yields CASSILASAPDTQYF.

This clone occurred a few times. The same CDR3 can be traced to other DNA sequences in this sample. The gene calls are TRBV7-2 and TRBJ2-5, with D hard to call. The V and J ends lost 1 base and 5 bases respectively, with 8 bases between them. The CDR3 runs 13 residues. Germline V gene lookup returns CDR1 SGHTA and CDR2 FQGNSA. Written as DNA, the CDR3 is TGTGCCAGCAGCTTAGATCCCGGGGAGACCCAGTACTTC. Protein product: CASSLDPGETQYF.

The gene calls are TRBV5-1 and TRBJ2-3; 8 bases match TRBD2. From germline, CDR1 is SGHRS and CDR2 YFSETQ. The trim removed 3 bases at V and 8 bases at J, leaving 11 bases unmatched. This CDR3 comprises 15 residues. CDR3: CASSSPSGSGGTQYF. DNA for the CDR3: TGCGCCAGCAGCTCACCCAGCGGGAGTGGGGGTACGCAGTATTTT. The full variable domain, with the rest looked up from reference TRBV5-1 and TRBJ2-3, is KAGVTQTPRYLIKTRGQQVTLSCSPISGHRSVSWYQQTPGQGLQFLFEYFSETQRNKGNFPGRFSGRQFSNSRSEMNVSTLELGDSALYLCASSSPSGSGGTQYFGPGTRLTVL.

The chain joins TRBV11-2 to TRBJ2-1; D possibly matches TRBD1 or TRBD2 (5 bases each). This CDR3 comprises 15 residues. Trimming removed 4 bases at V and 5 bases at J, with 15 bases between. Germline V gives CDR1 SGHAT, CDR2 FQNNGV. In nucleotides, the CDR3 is TGTGCCAGCAGCTCATACCGGGGCAGCGACAATGAGCAGTTCTTC. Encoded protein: CASSSYRGSDNEQFF.

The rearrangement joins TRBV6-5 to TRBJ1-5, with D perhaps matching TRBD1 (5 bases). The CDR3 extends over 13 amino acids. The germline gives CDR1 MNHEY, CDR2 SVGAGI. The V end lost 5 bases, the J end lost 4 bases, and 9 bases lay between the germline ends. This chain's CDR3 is CASSNRRNQPQHF. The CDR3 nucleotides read TGTGCCAGCAGTAACAGGCGTAATCAGCCCCAGCATTTT.

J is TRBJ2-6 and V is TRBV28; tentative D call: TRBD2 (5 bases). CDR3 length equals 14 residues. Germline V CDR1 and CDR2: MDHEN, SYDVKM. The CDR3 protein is CASGIPGGANVLTF. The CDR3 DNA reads TGTGCATCCGGGATCCCCGGCGGAGCCAACGTCCTGACTTTC.

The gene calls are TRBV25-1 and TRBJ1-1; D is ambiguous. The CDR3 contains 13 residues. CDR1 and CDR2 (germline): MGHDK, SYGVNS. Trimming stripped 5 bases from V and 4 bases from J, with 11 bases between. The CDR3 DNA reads TGTGCCAGCAGTTTGACTACCATCACTGAAGCTTTCTTT. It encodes CASSLTTITEAFF.

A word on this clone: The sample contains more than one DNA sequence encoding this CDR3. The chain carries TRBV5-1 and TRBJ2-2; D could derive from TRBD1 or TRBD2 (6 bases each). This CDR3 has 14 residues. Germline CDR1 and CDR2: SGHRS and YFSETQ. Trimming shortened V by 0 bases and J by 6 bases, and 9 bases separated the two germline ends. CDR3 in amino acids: CASSLAGGAGELFF. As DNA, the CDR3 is TGCGCCAGCAGCTTGGCCGGGGGCGCCGGGGAGCTGTTTTTT.

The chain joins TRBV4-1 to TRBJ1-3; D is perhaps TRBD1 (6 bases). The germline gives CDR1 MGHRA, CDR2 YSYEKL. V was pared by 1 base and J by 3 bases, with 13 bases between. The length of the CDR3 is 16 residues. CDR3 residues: CASSQGGAQGGNTIYF. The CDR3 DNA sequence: TGCGCCAGCAGCCAAGGGGGGGCACAGGGTGGAAACACCATATATTTT.

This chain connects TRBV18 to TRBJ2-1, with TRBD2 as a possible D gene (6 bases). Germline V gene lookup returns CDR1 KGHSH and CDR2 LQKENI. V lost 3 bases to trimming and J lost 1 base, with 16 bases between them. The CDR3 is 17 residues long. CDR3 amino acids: CASSPLRGTLSYNEQFF. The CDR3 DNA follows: TGTGCCAGCTCACCTCTTCGCGGGACTCTATCCTACAATGAGCAGTTCTTC.

The CDR3 is CASSLANIYEQYF. CDR3 sequence (DNA): TGCGCCAGCAGCTTGGCCAATATCTACGAGCAGTACTTC. The chain couples TRBV5-1 to TRBJ2-7; D ambiguous. Germline CDR1 and CDR2: SGHRS and YFSETQ. V gave up 0 bases and J gave up 3 bases, with 7 bases separating them. The CDR3 length is 13 residues.

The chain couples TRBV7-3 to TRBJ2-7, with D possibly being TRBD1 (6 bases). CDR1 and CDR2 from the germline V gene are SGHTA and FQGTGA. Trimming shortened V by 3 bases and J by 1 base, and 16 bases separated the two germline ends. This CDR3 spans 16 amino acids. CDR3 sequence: CASSFLNRDTSYEQYF. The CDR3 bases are TGTGCCAGCAGCTTTCTAAACCGGGACACTTCCTACGAGCAGTACTTC.

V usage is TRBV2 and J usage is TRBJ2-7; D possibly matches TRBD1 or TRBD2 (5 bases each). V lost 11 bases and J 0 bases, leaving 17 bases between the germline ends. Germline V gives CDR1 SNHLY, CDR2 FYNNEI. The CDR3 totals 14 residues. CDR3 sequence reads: CAGGSKGYSYEQYF. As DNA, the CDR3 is TGTGCCGGGGGTTCAAAGGGGTACTCCTACGAGCAGTACTTC.

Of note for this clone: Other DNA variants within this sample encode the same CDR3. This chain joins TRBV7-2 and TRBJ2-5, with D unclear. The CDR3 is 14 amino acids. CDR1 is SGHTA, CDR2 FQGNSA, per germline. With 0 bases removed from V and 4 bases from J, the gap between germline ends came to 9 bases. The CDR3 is CASSLAQGRETQYF. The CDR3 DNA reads TGTGCCAGCAGCTTAGCGCAAGGTCGAGAGACCCAGTACTTC.

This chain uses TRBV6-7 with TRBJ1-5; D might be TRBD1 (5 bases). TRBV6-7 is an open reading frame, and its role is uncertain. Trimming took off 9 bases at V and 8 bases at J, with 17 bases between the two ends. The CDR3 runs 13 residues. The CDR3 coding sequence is TGTGCCAGTGGGACCGCGGAAATTGAGCCCCAGCATTTT. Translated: CASGTAEIEPQHF.

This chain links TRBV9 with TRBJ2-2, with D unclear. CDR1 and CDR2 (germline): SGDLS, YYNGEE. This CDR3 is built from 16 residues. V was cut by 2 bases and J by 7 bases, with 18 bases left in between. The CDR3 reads CASSVIGSGPVGELFF. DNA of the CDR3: TGTGCCAGCAGCGTGATCGGGTCCGGGCCTGTCGGGGAGCTGTTTTTT.